A selection of T cell receptor beta chains follows, all from one sample in a study of regulatory T cells in long-lasting Graves disease. TCRdb reprocessed the multiplex PCR reads via MiXCR and lists one record per CDR3 protein. The sample includes about 380,000 distinct CDR3 sequences, around a sixth seen only once; the top ten take over 20%. The sequenced sample was peripheral blood mononuclear cells (PBMCs), obtained at new diagnosis, from a patient treated with antithyroid drugs. The receptor set was obtained from a female donor with Graves disease. The CDR3 runs from the conserved cysteine through the conserved F or W. A D gene is named only where the DNA matches it firmly. The size of a clone is reported for some rows only, either as once, few or many, or as a class for expanded clones.

d_gene	v_gene	abundance	j_gene	CDR3nt	CDR3aa
TRBD1	TRBV6-1	many	TRBJ1-2	TGTGCCAGCAGGCGGGGACAGGTTAATGGCTACACCTTC	CASRRGQVNGYTF
TRBD1	TRBV19	many	TRBJ1-5	TGTGCCAGTAGTACCGACAGGGGCCGGGGGGCCAATCAGCCCCAGCATTTT	CASSTDRGRGANQPQHF
TRBD1	TRBV19	NA	TRBJ2-7	TGTGCCAGTAGTCGCCGGGACAGAGGCAACGAGCAGTACTTC	CASSRRDRGNEQYF
NA	TRBV28	many	TRBJ1-5	TGTGCCAGCAGTCGCCTAACGACGACCAGGAGCAATCAGCCCCAGCATTTT	CASSRLTTTRSNQPQHF
TRBD1	TRBV24-1	many	TRBJ1-4	TGTGCCACCAGTGATCTATACAGGGGGCGCGGTGAAAAACTGTTTTTT	CATSDLYRGRGEKLFF
TRBD1	TRBV12-5	NA	TRBJ1-5	TGTGCTAGTGGTTCCTCAGTGACAGGGGGGCCCCAGCATTTT	CASGSSVTGGPQHF
NA	TRBV7-9	many	TRBJ2-3	TGTGCCAGCAGCTTAGTAGGCCAGCTGCGATCTAGCACAGATACGCAGTATTTT	CASSLVGQLRSSTDTQYF
TRBD1	TRBV20-1	many	TRBJ2-3	TGCAGTGCAATGTCCGGGACAGGGACAGATACGCAGTATTTT	CSAMSGTGTDTQYF
NA	TRBV12-3/TRBV12-4	many	TRBJ1-3	TGTGCCAGCAGTCCGAGCTGGACAGTGGGCTCTGGAAACACCATATATTTT	CASSPSWTVGSGNTIYF
NA	TRBV6-1	many	TRBJ1-2	TGTGCCAGCAGTACTATTTCGGAGGGCTACACCTTC	CASSTISEGYTF
TRBD1	TRBV3-1	many	TRBJ2-5	TGTGCCAGCAGTACGGACAGGGGATTTTACTTC	CASSTDRGFYF
TRBD2	TRBV7-2	few	TRBJ2-2	TGTGCCAGCAGCTTAGTCTTAGCGGGAGTGGGGACCGGGGAGCTGTTTTTT	CASSLVLAGVGTGELFF
NA	TRBV6-2/TRBV6-3	many	TRBJ2-2	TGTGCCAGCAGTTACCCCAGGGGCGGGAGTAACACCGGGGAGCTGTTTTTT	CASSYPRGGSNTGELFF
TRBD2	TRBV6-1	NA	TRBJ2-1	TGTGCCAGCAGTAGGACTAGCGAGTACAATGAGCAGTTCTTC	CASSRTSEYNEQFF
TRBD2	TRBV5-6	many	TRBJ2-1	TGTGCCAGCAGATCCCTTGGACGGTCGCCGACTAGCGGGAGGGGGGAGCAGTTCTTC	CASRSLGRSPTSGRGEQFF